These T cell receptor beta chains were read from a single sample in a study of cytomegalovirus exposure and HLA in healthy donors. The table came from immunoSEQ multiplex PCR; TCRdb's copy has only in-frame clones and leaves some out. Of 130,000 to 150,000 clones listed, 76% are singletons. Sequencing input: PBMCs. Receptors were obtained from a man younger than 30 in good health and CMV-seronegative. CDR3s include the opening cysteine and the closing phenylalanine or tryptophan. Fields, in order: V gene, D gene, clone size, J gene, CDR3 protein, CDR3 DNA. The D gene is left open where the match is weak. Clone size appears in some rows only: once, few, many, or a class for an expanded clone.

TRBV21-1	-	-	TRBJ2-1	CASSNRRGSGRAFNEQFF	TGTGCCAGCAGCAATCGAAGGGGGAGCGGGAGGGCCTTCAATGAGCAGTTCTTC
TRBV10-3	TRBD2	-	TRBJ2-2	CAISDTGGTGELFF	TGTGCCATCAGTGATACCGGGGGGACCGGGGAGCTGTTTTTT
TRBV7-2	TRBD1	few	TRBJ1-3	CASSLGQGASGGNTIYF	TGTGCCAGCAGCCTAGGACAGGGGGCGTCTGGTGGAAACACCATATATTTT
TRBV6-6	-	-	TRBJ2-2	CASILDPANTGELFF	TGTGCCAGCATCCTAGACCCAGCGAACACCGGGGAGCTGTTTTTT
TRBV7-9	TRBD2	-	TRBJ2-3	CASSGLDGTSQVRRNTQYF	TGTGCCAGCAGCGGACTTGACGGGACTAGCCAAGTCAGGCGTAATACGCAGTATTTT
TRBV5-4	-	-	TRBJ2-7	CASSDVLGYEQYF	TGTGCCAGCAGCGATGTACTAGGATACGAGCAGTACTTC
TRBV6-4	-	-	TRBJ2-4	CASSDGLCRDLAKNIQYF	TGTGCCAGCAGTGACGGGCTGTGCCGGGATTTAGCCAAAAACATTCAGTACTTC
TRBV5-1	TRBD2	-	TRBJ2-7	CASSQLAASNEQYF	TGCGCCAGCAGTCAGCTAGCGGCATCCAACGAGCAGTACTTC
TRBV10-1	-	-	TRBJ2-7	CASSGGGGEQYF	TGCGCCAGCAGTGGGGGTGGGGGCGAGCAGTACTTC
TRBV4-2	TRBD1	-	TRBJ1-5	CASSQTDRGPQHF	TGTGCCAGCAGCCAAACCGACAGGGGCCCGCAGCATTTT
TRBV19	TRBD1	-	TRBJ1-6	CASRTGVNSPLHF	TGTGCCAGCAGGACAGGCGTAAATTCACCCCTCCACTTT
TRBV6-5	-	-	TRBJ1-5	CASSYSFLAQPQHF	TGTGCCAGCAGTTACTCGTTTTTGGCCCAGCCCCAGCATTTT
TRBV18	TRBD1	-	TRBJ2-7	CASSPWGQGYYEQYF	TGTGCCAGCTCACCATGGGGACAGGGGTACTACGAGCAGTACTTC
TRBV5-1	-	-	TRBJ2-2	CASSLGFLRAQDTGELFF	TGCGCCAGCAGCTTGGGATTTTTGCGGGCCCAGGACACCGGGGAGCTGTTTTTT
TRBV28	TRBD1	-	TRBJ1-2	CASREAGGATYGYTF	TGTGCCAGCAGGGAAGCAGGGGGCGCGACGTATGGCTACACCTTC
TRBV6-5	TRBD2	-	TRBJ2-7	CASSKSGVWEQYF	TGTGCCAGCAGTAAAAGCGGGGTCTGGGAGCAGTACTTC
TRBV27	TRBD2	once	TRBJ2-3	CASSSGLAADTQYF	TGTGCCAGCAGTTCCGGACTAGCCGCAGATACGCAGTATTTT
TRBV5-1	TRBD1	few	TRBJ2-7	CASSSTGGANEQYF	TGCGCCAGCAGCTCGACAGGGGGCGCGAACGAGCAGTACTTC
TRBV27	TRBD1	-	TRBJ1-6	CASRLTGAGSPLHF	TGTGCCAGCAGGTTGACAGGGGCTGGCTCACCCCTCCACTTT
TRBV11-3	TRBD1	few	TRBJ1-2	CASSLTGTGGGYTF	TGTGCCAGCAGTCTAACCGGGACAGGGGGCGGCTACACCTTC
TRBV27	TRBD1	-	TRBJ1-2	CASSGRDRPHGYTF	TGTGCCAGCAGTGGGCGGGACAGGCCTCATGGCTACACCTTC
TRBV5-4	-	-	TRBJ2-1	CASSLASEALYNEQFF	TGTGCCAGCAGCTTGGCCTCAGAGGCCTTATACAATGAGCAGTTCTTC
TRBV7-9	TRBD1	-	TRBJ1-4	CASSLTEDRVREKLFF	TGTGCCAGCAGCTTAACGGAGGACAGGGTTAGAGAAAAACTGTTTTTT
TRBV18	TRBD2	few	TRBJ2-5	CASSPQQTSGGQETQYF	TGTGCCAGCTCACCGCAGCAGACTAGCGGGGGGCAAGAGACCCAGTACTTC
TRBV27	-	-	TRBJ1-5	CASSHLGGFDGNQPQHF	TGTGCCAGCAGTCACCTTGGGGGGTTCGATGGCAATCAGCCCCAGCATTTT
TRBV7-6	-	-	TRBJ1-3	CASSSPTGIAGNTIYF	TGTGCCAGCAGTAGTCCCACAGGGATCGCTGGAAACACCATATATTTT
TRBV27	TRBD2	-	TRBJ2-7	CASSLSGLAAHEQYF	TGTGCCAGCAGTTTGTCGGGACTAGCGGCCCACGAGCAGTACTTC
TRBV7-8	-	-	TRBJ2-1	CASSQDRRRDNEQFF	TGTGCCAGCAGCCAAGACAGGCGACGGGACAATGAGCAGTTCTTC
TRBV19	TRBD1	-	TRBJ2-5	CASSITARGQGGAETQYF	TGTGCCAGTAGTATCACAGCCCGGGGACAGGGGGGCGCGGAGACCCAGTACTTC
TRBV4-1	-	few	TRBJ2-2	CASSQDLSPGPNTGELFF	TGCGCCAGCAGCCAAGATTTGAGTCCAGGTCCCAACACCGGGGAGCTGTTTTTT
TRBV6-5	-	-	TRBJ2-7	CASSYSAEGLLEQYF	TGTGCCAGCAGTTACTCGGCGGAGGGGCTACTCGAGCAGTACTTC
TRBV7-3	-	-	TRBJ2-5	CASSPYEGGETQYF	TGTGCCAGCAGCCCCTATGAGGGCGGAGAGACCCAGTACTTC
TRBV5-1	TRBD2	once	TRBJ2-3	CASSLLVAGGTDTQYF	TGCGCCAGCAGCTTGTTGGTAGCGGGGGGCACAGATACGCAGTATTTT
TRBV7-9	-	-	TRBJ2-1	CASSSPGGDEQFF	TGTGCCAGCAGCTCCCCCGGCGGGGATGAGCAGTTCTTC
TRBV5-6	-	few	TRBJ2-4	CASSSRDLRIF	TGTGCCAGCAGTTCCCGGGACTTAAGGATCTTC
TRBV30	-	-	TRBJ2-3	CAFNRRLFTDTQYF	TGTGCCTTCAACAGGCGACTTTTCACAGATACGCAGTATTTT